This entry describes one TCR beta chain. The target antigen is unknown. Sequencing was performed with immunoSEQ multiplex PCR; in TCRdb, only in-frame clones are kept and a portion is missing. The data contain around 66,000 clones, approximately 78% of them singletons. The record originates from a study of OX40 agonist ivuxolimab in advanced cancers. Study-wide context: Aged roughly 23 to 80 with a mean of approximately 57 years, they were approximately 80% male. Study observations and caveats: Low normalized T-cell clonal expansion was also seen in some nonresponders.

This receptor was identified in an adult with an advanced solid tumor such as melanoma, head and neck, liver or kidney cancer. Sequencing used CD4+ or CD8+ T cells sorted from blood, obtained in a trial of the OX40 agonist ivuxolimab.

The CDR3 loop is CASGTATNEKLFF. CDR3 nucleotide sequence: TGTGCCAGCGGCACTGCAACTAATGAAAAACTGTTTTTT. The V call is TRBV7-9, the J call TRBJ1-4; D remains unclear. Germline loops: CDR1 SEHNR, CDR2 FQNEAQ (reference sequence). Deletions cut 8 bases from V and 0 bases from J, with 7 bases between. The length of the CDR3 is 13 residues.